This TCR beta chain was observed in a study of shared clonotypes between healthy human individuals (dated by TCRdb to between 2020 and 2021). About the study as a whole: A couple of women and a few men aged 18 to 49 years were included in the cohort. Per donor, three plates each were used for CD4 naive and CD4 memory, two for CD8 naive, and one for CD8 memory. To estimate repertoire size and how much clonotype sharing occurs between individuals, the study deeply sequenced the blood TCR repertoires of five healthy adults. To increase sequencing depth and limit assay-specific biases, TCR repertoire library preparation and sequencing were carried out by different laboratories using diverse techniques. Between about 0.9 and 10 billion PBMCs per donor were obtained by leukapheresis.

TCR CDR3 regions were amplified from genomic DNA by multiplex PCR using the deep immunoSEQ assay. Extracted genomic DNA from each cell subset was distributed evenly across all wells of several immunoSEQ 96-well plates, and each plate was treated as a replicate. For sorted subsets, roughly 200 ng of genomic DNA, equivalent to 25,000 to 35,000 T cell genomes, went into each replicate PCR. Purified libraries were quantified with a Qubit 3.0 fluorometer, sized on a Bioanalyzer 2100, and re-quantified with the KAPA Library Quantification kit. Each immunoSEQ 96-well plate was sequenced on its own single-read 150-cycle Illumina NextSeq 550 flow cell. On the study's bioinformatics: Because only junctional sequences without quality scores were contained in the immunoSEQ output, filtering matching that applied to full-length reads could not be performed. To assign V/J genes and CDR3, sequences were annotated against IMGT germline references using PyIR, a Python wrapper for IgBLAST v1.9. Reads were removed for weak V/J assignments (E-value above 1e-6), missing CDR3, stop codons, out-of-frame junctions, or ambiguous translated residues. V3J clonotypes were defined as sequences sharing the same inferred V gene, J gene, and CDR3 amino acid sequence. The percentage overlap between two repertoires was calculated by dividing the number of shared unique clonotypes by the size of the smaller repertoire. RTK rarefaction, the Chao1 estimator, and Recon v2.1 estimates of unobserved clonotypes were used to assess repertoire richness. For all TCRbeta clonotypes obtained by the gDNA method from a few donors, generation probabilities were computed with OLGA. TCRdb re-hosts the immuneACCESS table, in-frame sequences only. Its copies lack some clones; in the studies checked, an unresolved V gene accounts for under half of them, and the cause for the rest is not known. The DNA was the basis for D and trimming; V, J and clone size are from that table. This sample lists 150,000 to 200,000 clones; just under 95% were detected once. Of the sample, 0.067% is held by the ten largest clones.

The full study reports these points: Across four donors, approximately 4.6% of naive CD4, more than 3% of naive CD8, roughly 2.2% of memory CD4, and over 0.35% of memory CD8 clonotypes were shared. Pairwise subsampling indicated that sequencing depth was expected to affect the degree of clonotype sharing among donors. Because the study included a small number of donors, the genetic and exposure-history diversity represented was limited. Sampling was restricted to blood, and TCR repertoires in tissue are likely to differ from TCR repertoires in blood. Incomplete sequencing was indicated by rarefaction of sorted-subset datasets, despite the large sequencing depth. Compared with non-shared clonotypes, clonotypes shared by all four sorted-subset donors had higher generation probabilities. Naive subsets generally had larger estimated clonotype richness than memory subsets.

Healthy HIV-negative adults with no recently reported acute infections or vaccinations were included as donors. Every donor was a Caucasian adult living in Nashville, Tennessee, USA. Magnetic negative selection was used to enrich CD4+ T cells, after which naive cells were positively selected on CD45RA and the negative fraction became the memory subset. Blood was obtained by leukapheresis, after which PBMCs were separated by Ficoll-Histopaque density gradient centrifugation and cryopreserved in liquid nitrogen vapor phase. Purity and quantity of every magnetically sorted T cell population were checked by analytical flow cytometry. Genomic DNA was isolated from each sorted fraction and quantified by UV absorbance on a Nanodrop 2000c. About this clone itself: The specificity of this receptor is unknown. The input lacks base qualities; no much larger clone sits a single base away.

The sample was naive CD4+ T cells sorted from blood. The cell subset or site label here, explained by the study, means: CD45RA+ positively selected. The TCR originated in a woman in her twenties or thirties in good health.

The CDR3 region reads CASTAGLAESYEQYF. The DNA sequence is given as TGTGCCAGTACCGCGGGACTAGCGGAATCCTACGAGCAGTACTTC. Recombination linked TRBV19 to TRBJ2-5; 11 nucleotides in the junction match TRBD2. The DNA end is a closer match to TRBJ2-7, so the J assignment may be wrong. The CDR3 runs 15 residues from the cysteine to the phenylalanine. Only the CDR3 DNA is retained, 45 bases long and in frame from the first base. CDR1 and CDR2 (LNHDA, SQIVND) derive from the germline V gene (reference sequence).